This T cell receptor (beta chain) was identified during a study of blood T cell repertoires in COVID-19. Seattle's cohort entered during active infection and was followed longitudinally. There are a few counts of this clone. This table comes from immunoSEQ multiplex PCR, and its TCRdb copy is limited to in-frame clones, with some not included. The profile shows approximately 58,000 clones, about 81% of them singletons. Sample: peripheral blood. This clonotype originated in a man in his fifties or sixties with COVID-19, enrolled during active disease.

This CDR3 reads CASSYPARVYGYTF. DNA of the CDR3: TGTGCCAGCAGTTACCCGGCCCGGGTCTATGGCTACACCTTC. The chain carries TRBV6-6 and TRBJ1-2; D is undetermined. V was cut by 2 bases and J by 4 bases, with 11 bases left in between. In germline, CDR1 is MNHNY, CDR2 SVGAGI (reference sequence). The CDR3 is 14 amino acids.